This note documents a single T cell receptor beta chain sequence. Generated by immunoSEQ multiplex PCR, the TCRdb table keeps only in-frame clones and is missing some. The sample lists under 300,000 clones; around nine tenths were seen once. There are 14 residues in the CDR3. V lost 4 bases and J 7 bases, leaving 16 bases between the germline ends. CDR1 LGHDT and CDR2 YNNKEL come from the germline V gene (reference sequence). The record originates from a study of blood T cell repertoires in COVID-19. Study background: T cells, B-cell-depleted T cells, or PBMCs supplied cDNA or gDNA.

Sequences were obtained from peripheral blood. The sequence came from a man between 50 and 59 years old with acute or convalescent COVID-19. V gene TRBV3-1 (or the pseudogene TRBV3-2) combines with J gene TRBJ1-2, with D maybe TRBD1 (6 bases). CDR3 sequence reads: CASSLQGTARGYTF. The DNA for the CDR3 is TGTGCCAGCAGCCTCCAGGGGACCGCCCGTGGCTACACCTTC.